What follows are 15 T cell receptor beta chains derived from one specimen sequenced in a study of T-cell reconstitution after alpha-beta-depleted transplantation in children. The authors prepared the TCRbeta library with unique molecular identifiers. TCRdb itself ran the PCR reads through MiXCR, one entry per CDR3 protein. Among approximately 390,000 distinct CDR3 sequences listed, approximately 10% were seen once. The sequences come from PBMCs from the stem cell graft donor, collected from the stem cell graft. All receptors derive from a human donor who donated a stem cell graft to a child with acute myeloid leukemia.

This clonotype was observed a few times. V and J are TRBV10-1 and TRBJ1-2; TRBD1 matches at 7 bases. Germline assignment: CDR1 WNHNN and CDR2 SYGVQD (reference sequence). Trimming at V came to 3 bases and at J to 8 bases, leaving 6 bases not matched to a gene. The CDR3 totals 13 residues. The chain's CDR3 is CASSEGGGQGYTF. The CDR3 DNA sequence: TGCGCCAGCAGTGAAGGAGGGGGCCAAGGCTACACCTTC.

The CDR3 DNA is TGCAGCGCAAAGAGGTCCCAGGGTGGATTGGATGAGCAGTTCTTC. Amino acids: CSAKRSQGGLDEQFF. This sequence joins TRBV29-1 and TRBJ2-1; a weak D match, TRBD1 (5 bases). Trimming shortened V by 7 bases and J by 8 bases, and 24 bases separated the two germline ends. This CDR3 is 15 amino acids long. Germline CDR1 and CDR2: SQVTM and ANQGSEA.

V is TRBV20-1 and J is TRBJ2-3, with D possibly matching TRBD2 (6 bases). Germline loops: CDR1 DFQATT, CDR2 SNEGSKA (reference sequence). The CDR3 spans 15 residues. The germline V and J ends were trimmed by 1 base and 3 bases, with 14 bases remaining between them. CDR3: CSARVAGTRTDTQYF. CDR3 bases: TGCAGTGCTAGAGTTGCTGGGACTCGTACAGATACGCAGTATTTT.

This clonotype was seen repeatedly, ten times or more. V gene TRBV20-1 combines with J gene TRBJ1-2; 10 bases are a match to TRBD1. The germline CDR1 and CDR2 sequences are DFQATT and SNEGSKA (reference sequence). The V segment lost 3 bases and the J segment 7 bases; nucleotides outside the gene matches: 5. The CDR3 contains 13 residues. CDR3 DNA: TGCAGTGCTAGCCCCCGACAGGGGGCTGGCTACACCTTC. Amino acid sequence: CSASPRQGAGYTF.

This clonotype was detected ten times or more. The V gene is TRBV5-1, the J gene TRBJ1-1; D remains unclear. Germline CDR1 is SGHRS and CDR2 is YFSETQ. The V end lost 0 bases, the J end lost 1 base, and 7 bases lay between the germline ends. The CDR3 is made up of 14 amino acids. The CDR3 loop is CASSLEHSNTEAFF. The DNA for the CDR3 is TGCGCCAGCAGCTTGGAACACTCGAACACTGAAGCTTTCTTT.

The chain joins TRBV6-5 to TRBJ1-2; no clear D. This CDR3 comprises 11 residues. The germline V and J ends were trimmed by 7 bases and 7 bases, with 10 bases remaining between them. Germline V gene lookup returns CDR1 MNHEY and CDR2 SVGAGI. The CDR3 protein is CASKAAGGYTF. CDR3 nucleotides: TGTGCCAGCAAAGCAGCTGGTGGCTACACCTTC.

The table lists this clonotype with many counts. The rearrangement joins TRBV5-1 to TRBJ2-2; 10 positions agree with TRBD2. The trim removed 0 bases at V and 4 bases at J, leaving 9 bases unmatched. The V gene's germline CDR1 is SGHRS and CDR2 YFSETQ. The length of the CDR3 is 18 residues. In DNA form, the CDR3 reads TGCGCCAGCAGCTTGGTTCCTAGCGGGAGTTCGTCCACCGGGGAGCTGTTTTTT. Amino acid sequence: CASSLVPSGSSSTGELFF.

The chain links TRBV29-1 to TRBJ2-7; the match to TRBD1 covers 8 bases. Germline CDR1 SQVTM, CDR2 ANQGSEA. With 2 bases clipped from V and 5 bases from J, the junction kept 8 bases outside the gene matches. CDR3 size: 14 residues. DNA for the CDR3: TGCAGCGTTGAAAGACAGGGGAGTCCCCACGAGCAGTACTTC. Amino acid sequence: CSVERQGSPHEQYF.

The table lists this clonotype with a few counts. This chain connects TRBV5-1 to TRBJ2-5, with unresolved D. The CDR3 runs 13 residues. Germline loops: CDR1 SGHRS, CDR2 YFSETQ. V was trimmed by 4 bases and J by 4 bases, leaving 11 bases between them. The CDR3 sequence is CASSGEKGETQYF. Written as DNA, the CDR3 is TGCGCCAGCAGCGGAGAAAAGGGAGAGACCCAGTACTTC.

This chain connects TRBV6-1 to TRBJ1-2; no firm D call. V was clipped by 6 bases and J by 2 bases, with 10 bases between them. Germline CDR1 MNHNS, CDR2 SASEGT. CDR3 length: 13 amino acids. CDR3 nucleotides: TGTGCCAGCAGCCAAGACCCAAACTATGGCTACACCTTC. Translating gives CASSQDPNYGYTF.

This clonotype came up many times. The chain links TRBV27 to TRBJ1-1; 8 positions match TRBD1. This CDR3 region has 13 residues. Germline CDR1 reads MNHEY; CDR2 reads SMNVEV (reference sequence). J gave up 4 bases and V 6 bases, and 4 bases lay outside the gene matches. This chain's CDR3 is CASRTTGGTEAFF. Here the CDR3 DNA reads TGTGCCAGCAGAACCACAGGGGGCACTGAAGCTTTCTTT.

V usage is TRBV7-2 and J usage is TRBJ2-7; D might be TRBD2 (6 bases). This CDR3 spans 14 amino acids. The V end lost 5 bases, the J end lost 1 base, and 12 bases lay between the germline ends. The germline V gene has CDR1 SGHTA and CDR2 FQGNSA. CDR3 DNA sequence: TGTGCCAGCAGCCTCAACAGCGGGTCCTACGAGCAGTACTTC. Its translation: CASSLNSGSYEQYF. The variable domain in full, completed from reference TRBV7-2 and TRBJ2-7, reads GAGVSQSPSNKVTEKGKDVELRCDPISGHTALYWYRQSLGQGLEFLIYFQGNSAPDKSGLPSDRFSAERTGGSVSTLTIQRTQQEDSAVYLCASSLNSGSYEQYFGPGTRLTVT.

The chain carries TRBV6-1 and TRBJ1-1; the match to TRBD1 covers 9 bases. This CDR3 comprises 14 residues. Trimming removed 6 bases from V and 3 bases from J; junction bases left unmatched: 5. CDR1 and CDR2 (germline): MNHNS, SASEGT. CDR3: CASRPRTGDTEAFF. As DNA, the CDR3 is TGTGCCAGCAGGCCGCGGACAGGGGACACTGAAGCTTTCTTT.

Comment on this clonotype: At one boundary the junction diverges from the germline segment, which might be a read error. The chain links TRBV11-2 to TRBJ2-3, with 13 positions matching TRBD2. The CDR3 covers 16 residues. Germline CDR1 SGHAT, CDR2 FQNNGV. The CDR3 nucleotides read TGTGCCAGCAGCTTGGGGACTAGCGGGGACACAAATACGCAGTATTTT. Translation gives CASSLGTSGDTNTQYF.

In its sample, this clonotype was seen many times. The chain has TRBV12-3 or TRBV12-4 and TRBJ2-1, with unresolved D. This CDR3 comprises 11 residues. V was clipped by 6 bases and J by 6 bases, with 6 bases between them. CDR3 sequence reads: CASSSGNEQFF. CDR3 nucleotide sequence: TGTGCCAGCAGCTCCGGCAATGAGCAGTTCTTC.